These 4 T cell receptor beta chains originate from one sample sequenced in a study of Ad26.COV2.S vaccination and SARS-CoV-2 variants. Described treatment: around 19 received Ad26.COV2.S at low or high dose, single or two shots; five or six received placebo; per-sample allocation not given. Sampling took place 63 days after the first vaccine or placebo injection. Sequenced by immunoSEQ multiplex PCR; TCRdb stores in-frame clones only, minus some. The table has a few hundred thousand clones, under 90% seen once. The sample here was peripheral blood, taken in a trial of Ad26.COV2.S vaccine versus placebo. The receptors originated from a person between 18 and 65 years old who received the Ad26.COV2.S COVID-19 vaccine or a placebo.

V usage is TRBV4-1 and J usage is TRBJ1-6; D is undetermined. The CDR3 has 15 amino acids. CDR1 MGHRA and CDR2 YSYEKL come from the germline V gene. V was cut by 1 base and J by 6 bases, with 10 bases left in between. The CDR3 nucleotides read TGCGCCAGCAGCCAAGTCACCCCACCTAATTCACCCCTCCACTTT. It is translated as CASSQVTPPNSPLHF.

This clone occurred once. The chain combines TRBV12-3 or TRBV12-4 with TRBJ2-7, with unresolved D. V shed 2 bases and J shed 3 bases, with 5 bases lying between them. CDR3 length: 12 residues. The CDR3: CASSLLRYEQYF. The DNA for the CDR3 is TGTGCCAGCAGTTTATTGCGCTACGAGCAGTACTTC.

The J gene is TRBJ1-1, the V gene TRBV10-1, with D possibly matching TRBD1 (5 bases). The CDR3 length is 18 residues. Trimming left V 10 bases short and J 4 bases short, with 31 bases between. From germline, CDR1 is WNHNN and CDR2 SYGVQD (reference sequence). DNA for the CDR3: TGCGCCATCCCACTCCTCCGGGGAGAGGGGAGGATGAGCACTGAAGCTTTCTTT. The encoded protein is CAIPLLRGEGRMSTEAFF.

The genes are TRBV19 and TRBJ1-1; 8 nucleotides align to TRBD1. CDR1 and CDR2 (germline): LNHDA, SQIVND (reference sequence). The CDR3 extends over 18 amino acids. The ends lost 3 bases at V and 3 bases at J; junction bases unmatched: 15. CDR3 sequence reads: CASSMGGRGRPMDTEAFF. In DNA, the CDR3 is TGTGCCAGTAGTATGGGGGGCAGGGGGCGGCCGATGGACACTGAAGCTTTCTTT.